One sample yielded the 18 T cell receptor beta chains listed below, sequenced in a study of T cells in Graves' hyperthyroidism and ophthalmopathy. RNA transcripts gave rise to amplified TCR beta CDR3 regions. The HTBI primer set drove a first-round RT-PCR of the TCR CDR3. Using its own MiXCR run on the multiplex PCR reads, TCRdb lists one record per CDR3 protein. The sample has some 380,000 distinct CDR3 sequences, around an eighth seen once. The sequencing input was blood. The receptors come from a man under 40 with Graves' hyperthyroidism that later progressed to Graves' ophthalmopathy.

This clonotype was detected only a few times. The rearrangement joins TRBV5-1 to TRBJ1-6, with 8 nucleotides matching TRBD1. From germline, CDR1 is SGHRS and CDR2 YFSETQ. V was pared by 4 bases and J by 7 bases, with 10 bases of the junction left unmatched. This CDR3 has 16 amino acids. CDR3 bases: TGCGCCAGCAGCAAGGACAGGGAGGTTTGGAATTCACCCCTCCACTTT. As protein: CASSKDREVWNSPLHF.

This rearrangement joins TRBV10-2 to TRBJ2-1; 9 nucleotides agree with TRBD1. After removal of 6 bases from V and 6 bases from J, the junction contained 6 bases not matched to a gene. The germline V gene has CDR1 WSHSY and CDR2 SAAADI. CDR3 length: 14 amino acids. CDR3 in amino acids: CASRDRGGVNEQFF. The CDR3 bases are TGCGCCAGCAGGGACAGGGGAGGGGTCAATGAGCAGTTCTTC.

Many counts were recorded for this clonotype. The chain recombines TRBV6-1 with TRBJ1-5; 8 positions agree with TRBD1. Germline loops: CDR1 MNHNS, CDR2 SASEGT. The CDR3 spans 16 residues. The trim removed 6 bases at V and 0 bases at J, leaving 7 bases unmatched. In DNA, the CDR3 is TGTGCCAGCAGATGGACAGGGTATTATAGCAATCAGCCCCAGCATTTT. Encoded protein: CASRWTGYYSNQPQHF.

This clonotype was observed a handful of times. The chain combines TRBV3-1 with TRBJ2-2; D is unclear. The V end was cut by 4 bases, the J end by 7 bases, with 7 bases between. The germline gives CDR1 LGHDT, CDR2 YNNKEL (reference sequence). The CDR3 has 12 residues. CDR3 bases: TGTGCCAGCAGCCCCCACGGCGGGGAGCTGTTTTTT. Its protein product is CASSPHGGELFF.

There are a few counts of this clonotype. V and J are TRBV5-8 and TRBJ2-6, with a possible D match to TRBD2 (6 bases). With 2 bases removed from V and 2 bases from J, the gap between germline ends came to 14 bases. CDR1 and CDR2 from the germline V gene are SGHTS and YDEGEE. The CDR3 sequence is 17 residues long. In nucleotides, the CDR3 is TGTGCCAGCAGCTTTGGTCGTTCGGGGGCTGGGGCCAACGTCCTGACTTTC. Its translation is CASSFGRSGAGANVLTF.

The V and J genes are TRBV27 and TRBJ2-1; maybe TRBD2 (6 bases). V dropped 7 bases and J dropped 0 bases, with 13 bases sitting between them. Germline CDR1 reads MNHEY; CDR2 reads SMNVEV (reference sequence). The CDR3 sequence is 15 residues long. In nucleotides, the CDR3 is TGTGCCAGCATGCGGGGCTCCAGCTCCTACAATGAGCAGTTCTTC. Amino acids: CASMRGSSSYNEQFF.

The rearrangement uses TRBV7-8 and TRBJ1-3, with D possibly TRBD1 on 6 matching bases. CDR3 length equals 18 residues. The germline V gene encodes CDR1 SGHVS and CDR2 FQNEAQ. The ends were cut back, 5 bases at V and 14 bases at J, with 34 bases in the middle. CDR3 protein: CASSEGGSGIYSIRTLYF. Here the CDR3 DNA reads TGTGCCAGCAGCGAAGGGGGGTCAGGGATTTACTCAATACGAACATTATATTTT.

This clonotype has a handful of counts. The chain links TRBV3-1 to TRBJ2-7; D might be TRBD1 or TRBD2, each matching 6 bases. With 4 bases removed from V and 5 bases from J, the gap between germline ends came to 15 bases. The CDR3 totals 14 residues. Germline CDR1 reads LGHDT; CDR2 reads YNNKEL (reference sequence). In DNA, the CDR3 is TGTGCCAGCAGCCGCTGGGAAGGGGGGAACGAGCAGTACTTC. Translating gives CASSRWEGGNEQYF.

A few counts support this clonotype. V gene TRBV10-1 combines with J gene TRBJ1-2; D unclear. CDR3 length equals 11 residues. The germline V gene encodes CDR1 WNHNN and CDR2 SYGVQD (reference sequence). V lost 8 bases and J lost 5, with 9 bases in between. CDR3 sequence: CASHKVYGYTF. For the CDR3, the DNA is TGCGCCAGCCACAAGGTATATGGCTACACCTTC.

This clonotype was recorded at least ten times. The chain links TRBV11-1 to TRBJ1-1; D ambiguous. The CDR3 spans 16 residues. In germline, CDR1 is SGHAT, CDR2 FQDESV (reference sequence). Trimming cost V 2 bases and J 1 base, with 14 bases left between them. For the CDR3, the DNA is TGTGCCAGCAGCTTAAGCACCGGCGACAAGAACACTGAAGCTTTCTTT. Residues: CASSLSTGDKNTEAFF.

This clonotype was recorded many times. V gene TRBV7-9 combines with J gene TRBJ2-2, with no clear D. V lost 5 bases and J 2 bases, leaving 9 bases between the germline ends. Germline CDR1 SEHNR, CDR2 FQNEAQ (reference sequence). The CDR3 loop spans 14 amino acids. The CDR3 bases are TGTGCCAGCAGCCCCCGTACAAACACCGGGGAGCTGTTTTTT. It is translated as CASSPRTNTGELFF.

This clonotype was counted at least ten times. This chain links TRBV11-2 with TRBJ2-5; 9 bases match TRBD1. The germline V gene has CDR1 SGHAT and CDR2 FQNNGV. Germline trimming cut 0 bases from V and 6 bases from J; bases unmatched to any gene: 2. The CDR3 runs 14 residues. This CDR3 reads CASSLDGTGKTQYF. Here the CDR3 DNA reads TGTGCCAGCAGCTTAGATGGGACAGGGAAGACCCAGTACTTC.

This clonotype was seen repeatedly, ten times or more. V and J are TRBV6-7 and TRBJ2-3, with D perhaps matching TRBD1 (6 bases). TRBV6-7 is given ORF status, its function remaining uncertain. The CDR3 consists of 19 residues. V was pared by 4 bases and J by 2 bases, with 25 bases between. The CDR3 loop reads CASSSSGPPQQGYTDTQYF. CDR3 sequence (DNA): TGTGCCAGCAGTTCCTCGGGCCCCCCACAACAGGGCTACACAGATACGCAGTATTTT.

As regards this clonotype: Possible read error: a much larger clone is one base away. This chain links TRBV11-3 with TRBJ2-7; D is unclear. From germline, CDR1 is SGHNT and CDR2 YENEEA. The CDR3 consists of 15 residues. This CDR3 is CAGSLRPSSSYEQYF. DNA for the CDR3: TGTGCCGGCAGCTTAAGACCCTCGAGCTCCTACGAGCAGTACTTC.

CDR3 coding DNA: TGTGCCAGCAGTTTTGGGCAGGGGGGCCCGGGATGGGATACGCAGTATTTT. This encodes CASSFGQGGPGWDTQYF. The chain has TRBV12-3 or TRBV12-4 and TRBJ2-3, with D tentatively TRBD1 (7 bases). The CDR3 length is 17 residues. Between the trimmed V and J ends, which lost 3 bases and 6 bases, there was a span of 22 bases.

This clonotype was detected ten times or more. The J gene is TRBJ1-1, the V gene TRBV7-9; D ambiguous. Germline CDR1 and CDR2: SEHNR and FQNEAQ (reference sequence). Trimming shortened V by 1 base and J by 5 bases, and 8 bases separated the two germline ends. This CDR3 has 13 residues. CDR3 DNA sequence: TGTGCCAGCAGCTTAGAATCGCGTACTGAAGCTTTCTTT. Its protein is CASSLESRTEAFF.

This clonotype was observed a handful of times. The J gene is TRBJ1-3, the V gene TRBV3-1, with D tentatively TRBD1 (5 bases). V lost 0 bases and J 6 bases, leaving 12 bases between the germline ends. The CDR3 totals 15 residues. Per germline, CDR1 LGHDT and CDR2 YNNKEL (reference sequence). The CDR3 protein is CASSQDRQLENTIYF. The CDR3, as DNA: TGTGCCAGCAGCCAAGATCGACAGCTCGAAAACACCATATATTTT.

The rearrangement links TRBV6-1 to TRBJ1-2; 11 bases match TRBD1. The germline V gene encodes CDR1 MNHNS and CDR2 SASEGT. The CDR3 extends over 15 amino acids. The V segment lost 8 bases and the J segment 2 bases; nucleotides outside the gene matches: 7. CDR3 residues: CASLGQGASNYGYTF. CDR3 DNA sequence: TGTGCCAGCCTCGGACAGGGGGCCTCAAACTATGGCTACACCTTC.